One and the same sample provided the 10 T cell receptor beta chains below, sequenced in a study of cytomegalovirus exposure and HLA in healthy donors. The study ran its PCR with 60 Vbeta and 13 Jbeta primers. TCRdb's copy holds only in-frame clones and misses some; the assay was immunoSEQ multiplex PCR. This table holds over 85,000 clones, under 85% found once. The material sequenced was PBMCs. Source of these receptors: a man aged 30 to 39 in good health and CMV-seropositive.

This clone was recorded once. The chain joins TRBV19 to TRBJ2-3, with 9 bases identical to TRBD1. The CDR3 sequence is 14 residues long. J lost 7 bases, V lost 5 bases, and 7 bases had no gene match. Germline CDR1 reads LNHDA; CDR2 reads SQIVND (reference sequence). The CDR3 DNA sequence: TGTGCCAGTAGTTCGGGACAGGGAGAGAATACGCAGTATTTT. This encodes CASSSGQGENTQYF.

V usage is TRBV30 and J usage is TRBJ2-5; D might be TRBD2 (7 bases). V was trimmed by 3 bases and J by 2 bases, leaving 10 bases between them. The germline V gene encodes CDR1 GTSNPN and CDR2 SVGIG (reference sequence). The CDR3 is 13 amino acids. CDR3 in DNA: TGTGCCTGGAGGAGGGGGGGACAAGAGACCCAGTACTTC. This gives the protein CAWRRGGQETQYF.

V and J are TRBV25-1 and TRBJ2-5; 7 nucleotides agree with TRBD2. After removal of 1 base from V and 0 bases from J, the junction contained 5 bases not matched to a gene. Looked up from germline, CDR1 is MGHDK and CDR2 is SYGVNS. The CDR3 sequence is 16 residues long. The CDR3 protein is CASSEFAGVNQETQYF. The CDR3, as DNA: TGTGCCAGCAGTGAATTTGCGGGGGTCAACCAAGAGACCCAGTACTTC.

A few counts support this clone. V and J are TRBV2 and TRBJ2-3; D possibly corresponds to TRBD2 (6 bases). V was shortened by 6 bases and J by 0 bases, with 10 bases between the two germline ends. The germline V gene encodes CDR1 SNHLY and CDR2 FYNNEI. The CDR3 spans 14 residues. The CDR3 DNA reads as TGTGCCAGCAGGGGGCGGGGTAGCACAGATACGCAGTATTTT. Translation: CASRGRGSTDTQYF. Full variable domain (missing parts from reference TRBV2 and TRBJ2-3): EPEVTQTPSHQVTQMGQEVILRCVPISNHLYFYWYRQILGQKVEFLVSFYNNEISEKSEIFDDQFSVERPDGSNFTLKIRSTKLEDSAMYFCASRGRGSTDTQYFGPGTRLTVL.

The rearrangement uses TRBV5-5 and TRBJ2-5; TRBD1 is a possible D gene (6 bases). This CDR3 has 15 residues. Between the trimmed V and J ends, which lost 4 bases and 2 bases, there was a span of 15 bases. The germline V gene has CDR1 SGHKS and CDR2 YYEKEE (reference sequence). Here the CDR3 DNA reads TGTGCCAGCAGCGGTCGAGGGGGTTCGCAAGAGACCCAGTACTTC. Translated, it gives CASSGRGGSQETQYF.

V is TRBV19 and J is TRBJ1-1; 11 nucleotides line up with TRBD1. V shed 8 bases and J 1 base; nucleotides not matched to a gene: 3. Germline CDR1 reads LNHDA; CDR2 reads SQIVND (reference sequence). There are 14 residues in the CDR3. The CDR3 protein is CASPGTGGNTEAFF. Written as DNA, the CDR3 is TGTGCCAGTCCCGGGACAGGGGGGAACACTGAAGCTTTCTTT.

This chain links TRBV9 with TRBJ2-7; TRBD1 is a possible D gene (6 bases). The ends were cut back, 4 bases at V and 1 base at J, with 21 bases in the middle. Germline V gives CDR1 SGDLS, CDR2 YYNGEE. This CDR3 has 17 residues. CDR3 DNA: TGTGCCAGCAGCCCCCTAGGGATAAGGACAGAATCCTACGAGCAGTACTTC. Protein: CASSPLGIRTESYEQYF. Complete variable domain (other parts from reference TRBV9 and TRBJ2-7): DSGVTQTPKHLITATGQRVTLRCSPRSGDLSVYWYQQSLDQGLQFLIQYYNGEERAKGNILERFSAQQFPDLHSELNLSSLELGDSALYFCASSPLGIRTESYEQYFGPGTRLTVT.

The chain is built from TRBV14 and TRBJ2-7; 8 bases align to TRBD2. V was clipped by 4 bases and J by 0 bases; unmatched bases: 8. The CDR3 totals 16 residues. Germline V gene sequence: CDR1 SGHDN, CDR2 FVKESK. CDR3 nucleotide sequence: TGTGCCAGCAGCCTTTTAGCGGGACTTAGCTCCTACGAGCAGTACTTC. It encodes CASSLLAGLSSYEQYF. The full variable domain, its missing parts supplied by reference TRBV14 and TRBJ2-7, is EAGVTQFPSHSVIEKGQTVTLRCDPISGHDNLYWYRRVMGKEIKFLLHFVKESKQDESGMPNNRFLAERTGGTYSTLKVQPAELEDSGVYFCASSLLAGLSSYEQYFGPGTRLTVT.

This chain joins TRBV5-1 and TRBJ2-5; D is undetermined. Per germline, CDR1 SGHRS and CDR2 YFSETQ. V was cut by 1 base and J by 5 bases, with 9 bases left in between. The CDR3 extends over 13 amino acids. In DNA form, the CDR3 reads TGCGCCAGCAGCTTGAACGAGCTTGAGACCCAGTACTTC. It encodes CASSLNELETQYF.

This clone was observed a handful of times. The chain employs TRBV10-2 and TRBJ2-3; 7 bases match TRBD2. J was trimmed by 1 base and V by 3 bases; bases with no gene match: 10. Germline CDR1 WSHSY, CDR2 SAAADI. This CDR3 is 17 amino acids long. This CDR3 reads CASSDGGGGLRTDTQYF. The CDR3 nucleotides are TGCGCCAGCAGTGATGGCGGCGGGGGACTCCGCACAGATACGCAGTATTTT.